Below are 18 T cell receptor beta chains sequenced from a single sample in a study of vaccination effects on CD4 cells after COVID-19. These receptors' targets are unknown. Using immunoSEQ multiplex PCR, the repertoire was profiled, and TCRdb retains in-frame clones only, with some absent. The sample lists around 50,000 clones, around 82% occurring once. The ViraFEST assay expanded antigen-specific CD4+ T cells with viral peptide pools before sequencing. With nine to eleven days of culture completed, CD4+ T cells were isolated. This individual contracted SARS-CoV-2 between March and December 2020, as verified by PCR. The sample was CD4+ T cells from PBMCs cultured with HIV peptides, taken before COVID-19 vaccination. The subset: HIV-1 Nef peptide pool negative control/reference culture. Receptor source: a human donor who had a prior SARS-CoV-2 infection.

A few counts support this clone. The chain uses TRBV27 and TRBJ2-7, with 10 bases aligning to TRBD2. The CDR3 spans 18 residues. Trimming removed 3 bases from V and 4 bases from J; junction bases left unmatched: 15. CDR1 is MNHEY, CDR2 SMNVEV, per germline (reference sequence). The CDR3 sequence: CASSFPAEDSGRRYEQYF. The CDR3, as DNA: TGTGCCAGCAGTTTCCCCGCGGAGGATAGCGGGAGGAGGTACGAGCAGTACTTC.

This clone was seen a single time. CDR3 sequence (DNA): TGTGCCAGCAGAGAGATCAGGGGGCCGGACTATGGCTACACCTTC. Translated: CASREIRGPDYGYTF. The chain links TRBV28 to TRBJ1-2; 8 positions match TRBD1. The germline V gene has CDR1 MDHEN and CDR2 SYDVKM. The CDR3 consists of 15 residues. Germline trimming cut 6 bases from V and 3 bases from J; bases unmatched to any gene: 9.

CDR3 nucleotide sequence: TGTGCCAGTAGTATAGTAGTTGGAGCGGGGGACGGGGTGAGACAGTTCTTC. Protein sequence: CASSIVVGAGDGVRQFF. V usage is TRBV19 and J usage is TRBJ2-1; 8 bases are shared with TRBD2. Germline V lookup: CDR1 LNHDA, CDR2 SQIVND (reference sequence). The junction had 18 bases not matched to a gene; V was cut back by 1 base and J by 13 bases. There are 17 residues in the CDR3.

The V call is TRBV5-6, the J call TRBJ1-1, with TRBD1 matching 7 bases. After removal of 4 bases from V and 0 bases from J, the junction contained 6 bases not matched to a gene. This CDR3 spans 15 amino acids. The V gene's germline CDR1 is SGHDT and CDR2 YYEEEE. The CDR3 nucleotides are TGTGCCAGCAGCCCTCGACAGGGTCTGAACACTGAAGCTTTCTTT. Encoded protein: CASSPRQGLNTEAFF.

This clone has more than one count but fewer than ten. J is TRBJ2-3 and V is TRBV4-1; TRBD2 matches 7 bases. The CDR3 has 14 amino acids. V lost 6 bases, J lost 0 bases, and 3 bases stayed unmatched. Germline lookup yields CDR1 MGHRA and CDR2 YSYEKL. The CDR3 loop is CASSTSDSTDTQYF. DNA for the CDR3: TGCGCCAGCAGTACTAGCGACAGCACAGATACGCAGTATTTT.

J is TRBJ2-5 and V is TRBV6-2 or TRBV6-3; possibly TRBD1 for D (5 bases). Trimming took off 1 base at V and 3 bases at J, with 9 bases between the two ends. Germline V gene lookup returns CDR1 MNHEY and CDR2 SVGEGT. The CDR3 sequence is 14 residues long. Here the CDR3 reads CASSYFGREETQYF. Here the CDR3 DNA reads TGTGCCAGCAGTTACTTCGGCAGGGAAGAGACCCAGTACTTC.

V usage is TRBV24-1 and J usage is TRBJ2-1; the D gene is possibly TRBD2 (6 bases). Between the trimmed V and J ends, which lost 3 bases and 4 bases, there was a span of 18 bases. The CDR3 runs 17 residues. The germline V gene encodes CDR1 KGHDR and CDR2 SFDVKD. CDR3 nucleotides: TGTGCCACCAGTGATGGAGGAGGGGCCCGAAATTACAATGAGCAGTTCTTC. Amino acid sequence: CATSDGGGARNYNEQFF.

The V and J genes are TRBV20-1 and TRBJ2-3, with a weak D call TRBD2 (6 bases). V was pared by 3 bases and J by 3 bases, with 16 bases between. The CDR3 is 15 residues long. Germline loops: CDR1 DFQATT, CDR2 SNEGSKA (reference sequence). DNA for the CDR3: TGCAGTGCTAGTCGTCCTCAGGGAGGAACAGATACGCAGTATTTT. Translation: CSASRPQGGTDTQYF.

This clone was seen a single time. CDR3 coding DNA: TGTGCCAGCAGTCCTTACACAGATACGCAGTATTTT. Translation: CASSPYTDTQYF. This rearrangement joins TRBV2 to TRBJ2-3; no firm D call. CDR1 is SNHLY and CDR2 is FYNNEI in the germline V gene. Trimming cost V 5 bases and J 2 bases, with 5 bases left between them. This CDR3 is 12 amino acids long.

A few counts support this clone. The V and J genes are TRBV6-5 and TRBJ1-2; D not certain. Trimming took 0 bases from V and 4 from J, leaving 12 bases between them. The CDR3 length is 15 residues. Per germline, CDR1 MNHEY and CDR2 SVGAGI. CDR3 sequence: CASSYSGISSYGYTF. CDR3 coding DNA: TGTGCCAGCAGTTACTCGGGGATCTCTAGCTATGGCTACACCTTC.

The chain links TRBV4-3 to TRBJ2-3, with D unresolved. Germline V gene lookup returns CDR1 LGHNA and CDR2 YSLEER. The CDR3 extends over 14 amino acids. Trimming stripped 1 base from V and 5 bases from J, with 10 bases between. CDR3: CASSQVSGGDTQYF. CDR3 DNA: TGCGCCAGCAGCCAAGTTTCCGGCGGAGATACGCAGTATTTT.

CDR3 loop: CASSNLGVISGNTIYF. The CDR3 nucleotides are TGTGCCAGCAGTAACCTGGGGGTCATCTCTGGAAACACCATATATTTT. J is TRBJ1-3 and V is TRBV6-6, with D perhaps matching TRBD1 (5 bases). Trimming removed 5 bases at V and 0 bases at J, with 14 bases between. CDR3 size: 16 residues. Germline V gene lookup returns CDR1 MNHNY and CDR2 SVGAGI (reference sequence).

The chain uses TRBV7-8 and TRBJ1-6; tentative D call: TRBD1 (5 bases). Germline loops: CDR1 SGHVS, CDR2 FQNEAQ. The V end lost 3 bases, the J end lost 9 bases, and 15 bases lay between the germline ends. The CDR3 contains 15 residues. The CDR3, as DNA: TGTGCCAGCAGCTTTGGCCCCCGGGACGGTTCACCCCTCCACTTT. Residues: CASSFGPRDGSPLHF. Combining the CDR3 with reference TRBV7-8 and TRBJ1-6 gives the whole variable domain GAGVSQSPRYKVAKRGQDVALRCDPISGHVSLFWYQQALGQGPEFLTYFQNEAQLDKSGLPSDRFFAERPEGSVSTLKIQRTQQEDSAVYLCASSFGPRDGSPLHFGNGTRLTVT.

The chain combines TRBV5-1 with TRBJ2-3; TRBD2 matches 8 bases. Germline CDR1 is SGHRS and CDR2 is YFSETQ. J gave up 2 bases and V 2 bases, and 7 bases lay outside the gene matches. The CDR3 is made up of 16 amino acids. CDR3 DNA sequence: TGCGCCAGCAGCTTCTCGCGGGGGGCCCTCACAGATACGCAGTATTTT. Its protein product is CASSFSRGALTDTQYF.

The CDR3 nucleotides read TGTGCCAGCAGTTTTGGGACAGGGATCGTGGATACGCAGTATTTT. Translated: CASSFGTGIVDTQYF. This rearrangement joins TRBV27 to TRBJ2-3; 9 positions match TRBD1. The germline CDR1 and CDR2 sequences are MNHEY and SMNVEV (reference sequence). Trimming took 3 bases from V and 6 from J; bases not matched to a gene: 7. This CDR3 spans 15 amino acids.

V is TRBV11-3 and J is TRBJ2-3, with D uncertain. The CDR3 has 14 amino acids. Germline CDR1 SGHNT, CDR2 YENEEA. V dropped 0 bases and J dropped 1 base, with 5 bases sitting between them. DNA for the CDR3: TGTGCCAGCAGCTTAGATCGGGGCACAGATACGCAGTATTTT. It is translated as CASSLDRGTDTQYF.

This clone was counted only a few times. The CDR3 loop is CASSIVPEQYGYTF. DNA of the CDR3: TGTGCCAGTAGTATTGTCCCAGAACAATATGGCTACACCTTC. The chain couples TRBV19 to TRBJ1-2; D is ambiguous. The CDR3 covers 14 residues. The germline gives CDR1 LNHDA, CDR2 SQIVND (reference sequence). Trimming took off 3 bases at V and 5 bases at J, with 13 bases between the two ends.

CDR3 DNA sequence: TGTGCCAGCAGCTTGGGCGACAGGATGAACACTGAAGCTTTCTTT. Its protein product is CASSLGDRMNTEAFF. This chain connects TRBV5-5 to TRBJ1-1, with D possibly being TRBD1 (6 bases). The germline gives CDR1 SGHKS, CDR2 YYEKEE (reference sequence). V lost 0 bases, J lost 0 bases, and 9 bases lay in between. This CDR3 spans 15 amino acids.